The 23 T cell receptor beta chains in this list originate from one sample, sequenced in a study of blood T cells in healthy people across ages. Through a sample-barcoded 5' primer and a J-beta primer mix, a second PCR was run for 7 to 11 cycles. TCRdb reanalysed the 5' RACE reads using MiXCR and keeps one entry per CDR3 protein. This table holds about 1.6 million distinct CDR3 sequences, about 35% found once. Sequenced sample: blood. The origin of the receptors is a young woman in good health.

This chain joins TRBV6-4 and TRBJ2-7; 10 nucleotides align to TRBD1. Germline CDR1 reads MRHNA; CDR2 reads SNTAGT. The CDR3 sequence is 17 residues long. The ends lost 0 bases at V and 7 bases at J; junction bases unmatched: 12. The CDR3 DNA follows: TGTGCCAGCAGTGACTCGATCGGGACAGGGGAGTTGTGGGAGCAGTACTTC. The encoded protein is CASSDSIGTGELWEQYF.

CDR3 bases: TGTGCCAGCAGACCAGGGACAACGAGGACTGAAGCTTTCTTT. Amino acid sequence: CASRPGTTRTEAFF. This chain joins TRBV6-1 and TRBJ1-1, with a weak D call TRBD1 (6 bases). The CDR3 totals 14 residues. V lost 6 bases and J 5 bases, leaving 16 bases between the germline ends. Germline CDR1 MNHNS, CDR2 SASEGT.

This clonotype was picked up a small number of times. V gene TRBV12-3 or TRBV12-4 combines with J gene TRBJ2-2; the D is unclear. CDR3 length: 16 residues. V lost 2 bases and J lost 5, with 15 bases in between. CDR3 amino acids: CASSLRPVLGTGELFF. The CDR3 DNA reads TGTGCCAGCAGTTTACGCCCCGTCCTTGGGACCGGGGAGCTGTTTTTT.

This clonotype turned up a few times. The rearrangement uses TRBV20-1 and TRBJ2-1; maybe TRBD2 (5 bases). Germline CDR1 and CDR2: DFQATT and SNEGSKA (reference sequence). Trimming took 3 bases from V and 2 from J, leaving 17 bases between them. The CDR3 consists of 16 residues. DNA of the CDR3: TGCAGTGCTAGTCGTCCAAGCGGTGGTCCCTACAATGAGCAGTTCTTC. Translating it yields CSASRPSGGPYNEQFF.

This clonotype was seen only a few times. The chain joins TRBV2 to TRBJ1-2, with 8 bases that match TRBD1. J was trimmed by 5 bases and V by 7 bases; bases with no gene match: 12. CDR3 length: 15 residues. The germline V gene has CDR1 SNHLY and CDR2 FYNNEI. The CDR3 region is CASTAPLQGAYGYTF. Written as DNA, the CDR3 is TGTGCCAGCACCGCGCCCCTTCAGGGGGCGTATGGCTACACCTTC.

In its sample, this clonotype was seen many times. The chain combines TRBV7-9 with TRBJ2-5; TRBD1 or TRBD2 may be the D gene (5 bases each). This CDR3 comprises 14 residues. The germline V gene encodes CDR1 SEHNR and CDR2 FQNEAQ (reference sequence). V lost 5 bases to trimming and J lost 5 bases, with 15 bases between them. CDR3 amino acids: CASSTGTGGETQYF. In DNA form, the CDR3 reads TGTGCCAGCAGCACGGGGACGGGCGGGGAGACCCAGTACTTC.

This clonotype has only a few counts. J is TRBJ2-5 and V is TRBV6-5; D is perhaps TRBD2 (5 bases). This CDR3 comprises 13 residues. Germline V CDR1 and CDR2: MNHEY, SVGAGI. Trimming stripped 7 bases from V and 5 bases from J, with 14 bases between. The chain's CDR3 is CASTQPSGETQYF. In DNA, the CDR3 is TGTGCCAGCACCCAACCGTCGGGGGAGACCCAGTACTTC.

This rearrangement joins TRBV7-3 to TRBJ1-5; no reliable D call. Germline CDR1 reads SGHTA; CDR2 reads FQGTGA. The CDR3 consists of 14 residues. Between the trimmed V and J ends, which lost 5 bases and 3 bases, there was a span of 11 bases. CDR3 sequence: CASSLYTYNQPQHF. The CDR3 DNA reads as TGTGCCAGCAGCCTCTACACCTACAATCAGCCCCAGCATTTT. Full variable domain (outside the CDR3, taken from reference TRBV7-3 and TRBJ1-5): GAGVSQTPSNKVTEKGKYVELRCDPISGHTALYWYRQSLGQGPEFLIYFQGTGAADDSGLPNDRFFAVRPEGSVSTLKIQRTERGDSAVYLCASSLYTYNQPQHFGDGTRLSIL.

The J gene is TRBJ2-5, the V gene TRBV7-6; 8 bases are a match to TRBD2. Germline lookup yields CDR1 SGHVS and CDR2 FNYEAQ. The CDR3 contains 16 residues. Losses at the gene ends were 7 bases for V and 5 bases for J; bases not matched to a gene: 15. The CDR3: CASTEVSGGAMETQYF. CDR3 nucleotides: TGTGCCAGCACCGAAGTGTCCGGGGGGGCCATGGAGACCCAGTACTTC.

A remark on this clonotype: Germline is not matched at one junction end, which may reflect a read error. The J gene is TRBJ2-7, the V gene TRBV20-1, with a possible D match to TRBD2 (5 bases). Per the germline V gene, CDR1 is DFQATT and CDR2 is SNEGSKA (reference sequence). The CDR3 has 15 residues. CDR3 DNA sequence: TGCAGTGCTGGAGATCATCGGGGTAATCCCTACGAGCAGTACTTC. Translated, it gives CSAGDHRGNPYEQYF.

A note on this clonotype: Sequence at one end of the junction differs from germline and may be a read error. The chain uses TRBV12-3 or TRBV12-4 and TRBJ2-7; D might be TRBD1 or TRBD2, each matching 6 bases. The CDR3 has 15 residues. As DNA, the CDR3 is TGTACCAGCGCCTGGGGGGCCCGCGCCTCCTACGAGCAGTACTTC. Translating it yields CTSAWGARASYEQYF.

J is TRBJ2-5 and V is TRBV27; TRBD1 matches at 7 bases. CDR3 length: 14 residues. The V segment lost 6 bases and the J segment 5 bases; nucleotides outside the gene matches: 9. Germline CDR1 MNHEY, CDR2 SMNVEV (reference sequence). The CDR3 DNA reads TGTGCCAGCAGCTCAGGGACAGTCCTGGAGACCCAGTACTTC. Its protein product is CASSSGTVLETQYF.

This chain joins TRBV19 and TRBJ2-3, with 8 bases matching TRBD2. Trimming cost V 5 bases and J 5 bases; bases outside gene matches: 15. Germline V gene lookup returns CDR1 LNHDA and CDR2 SQIVND (reference sequence). There are 17 residues in the CDR3. CDR3 coding DNA: TGTGCCAGTAGTGCTCCGTTGTCGGGGGGGCGGGAAGATACGCAGTATTTT. It is translated as CASSAPLSGGREDTQYF.

This chain uses TRBV7-9 with TRBJ2-5; 8 bases fit TRBD1. V trimming: 3 bases; J trimming: 0 bases; junction bases outside the gene matches: 6. CDR1 is SEHNR, CDR2 FQNEAQ, per germline (reference sequence). The length of the CDR3 is 16 residues. Here the CDR3 DNA reads TGTGCCAGCAGCTTGGGGGACAGGCGGTACCAAGAGACCCAGTACTTC. Protein: CASSLGDRRYQETQYF.

This clonotype has just a few counts. The chain has TRBV7-2 and TRBJ2-1, with 10 bases lining up with TRBD2. Germline CDR1 is SGHTA and CDR2 is FQGNSA. The CDR3 extends over 14 amino acids. Trimming cost V 6 bases and J 10 bases; bases outside gene matches: 9. The CDR3 spells CASRGAGGPSEQFF. In DNA, the CDR3 is TGTGCCAGCAGGGGAGCGGGAGGGCCTAGCGAGCAGTTCTTC.

The chain joins TRBV14 to TRBJ2-7; the D gene could be TRBD1 or TRBD2 (5 bases each). In germline, CDR1 is SGHDN, CDR2 FVKESK. The CDR3 covers 13 residues. The ends were cut back, 8 bases at V and 2 bases at J, with 13 bases in the middle. The CDR3 nucleotides are TGTGCCAGCGCGAGGGGCCCAGCCTACGAGCAGTACTTC. It encodes CASARGPAYEQYF.

V usage is TRBV29-1 and J usage is TRBJ2-5; the match to TRBD1 covers 9 bases. Germline V CDR1 and CDR2: SQVTM, ANQGSEA. V was pared by 6 bases and J by 5 bases, with 10 bases of the junction left unmatched. The CDR3 covers 14 residues. DNA for the CDR3: TGCAGCGTCGAGGGACAGGGAGTTCGGGAGACCCAGTACTTC. Translated: CSVEGQGVRETQYF.

The genes are TRBV5-1 and TRBJ2-5; 9 positions agree with TRBD1. Germline V gives CDR1 SGHRS, CDR2 YFSETQ. The V segment lost 4 bases and the J segment 5 bases; nucleotides outside the gene matches: 15. The CDR3 runs 17 residues. The CDR3 sequence: CASSAPPRTGVEETQYF. The CDR3 nucleotides are TGCGCCAGCAGCGCTCCCCCCCGGACAGGGGTTGAGGAGACCCAGTACTTC.

This clonotype has more than one count but fewer than ten. The chain joins TRBV29-1 to TRBJ1-1; TRBD1 agrees at 9 bases. There are 13 residues in the CDR3. V lost 7 bases, J lost 5 bases, and 8 bases stayed unmatched. CDR1 SQVTM and CDR2 ANQGSEA come from the germline V gene. Written as DNA, the CDR3 is TGCAGCGCGAACAGGGGGCGAGGGACTGAAGCTTTCTTT. This codes for CSANRGRGTEAFF. Supplemented by reference TRBV29-1 and TRBJ1-1, the full variable domain reads SAVISQKPSRDICQRGTSLTIQCQVDSQVTMMFWYRQQPGQSLTLIATANQGSEATYESGFVIDKFPISRPNLTFSTLTVSNMSPEDSSIYLCSANRGRGTEAFFGQGTRLTVV.

In this sample, this clonotype turned up a few times. This chain joins TRBV29-1 and TRBJ2-7; weak D call: TRBD1 (7 bases). The germline V gene has CDR1 SQVTM and CDR2 ANQGSEA. Trimming removed 6 bases from V and 2 bases from J, with 17 bases in between. The CDR3 contains 14 residues. CDR3 amino acids: CSVRGGQGAYEQYF. DNA of the CDR3: TGCAGCGTCCGAGGGGGGCAGGGGGCCTACGAGCAGTACTTC.

The chain joins TRBV27 to TRBJ2-1, with D perhaps matching TRBD2 (5 bases). CDR1 MNHEY and CDR2 SMNVEV come from the germline V gene (reference sequence). This CDR3 spans 15 amino acids. V was shortened by 6 bases and J by 5 bases, with 17 bases between the two germline ends. This CDR3 reads CASRLTGSGDNEQFF. CDR3 in DNA: TGTGCCAGCAGACTCACGGGGTCAGGAGACAATGAGCAGTTCTTC.

The genes are TRBV5-1 and TRBJ2-1; D gene ambiguous. The CDR3 loop spans 15 amino acids. The germline CDR1 and CDR2 sequences are SGHRS and YFSETQ. V was shortened by 5 bases and J by 6 bases, with 18 bases between the two germline ends. This CDR3 reads CASSLLVRNVNEQFF. The DNA of the CDR3 is TGCGCCAGCAGTTTATTGGTCCGGAACGTCAATGAGCAGTTCTTC.

This clonotype was found a few times. Written as DNA, the CDR3 is TGCAGTGTCTCAGCGGGGGGGCCTACAGATACGCAGTATTTT. Translation gives CSVSAGGPTDTQYF. The rearrangement uses TRBV20-1 and TRBJ2-3, with 10 positions matching TRBD2. The J segment lost 3 bases and the V segment lost 7 bases, leaving 7 bases of the junction unmatched. The CDR3 is made up of 14 amino acids. Germline values: CDR1 DFQATT, CDR2 SNEGSKA (reference sequence).